This TCR beta chain came from a study of blood T cell repertoires in COVID-19. Study background: Some COVID-19 samples were acute and others convalescent; all came from the United States, Italy and Spain. Sources were T cells, B-cell-depleted T cells, or PBMCs; the material itself was cDNA or gDNA.

Germline lookup yields CDR1 SGDLS and CDR2 YYNGEE. The CDR3 extends over 15 amino acids. Trimming stripped 0 bases from V and 1 base from J, with 10 bases between. This clone was seen once. The authors' processing: Estimated nucleated cell counts came from reference gene primer amplification. Sequencing used immunoSEQ multiplex PCR; TCRdb keeps in-frame clones, though not all of them. V and J calls and clone size are those listed in that table; D and trimming were worked out from the DNA. Of about 110,000 clones listed, around nine tenths are singletons. The rearrangement joins TRBV9 to TRBJ2-5, with TRBD1 as a possible D gene (5 bases). Sequencing was carried out using peripheral blood. The source is a woman aged 25 to 39 with acute or convalescent COVID-19. The CDR3 loop reads CASSVAWGGQETQYF. The CDR3 coding sequence is TGTGCCAGCAGCGTAGCCTGGGGCGGCCAAGAGACCCAGTACTTC.